This T cell receptor beta chain was sequenced for a study of blood T cell repertoires in COVID-19. This CDR3 has 14 residues. V dropped 0 bases and J dropped 4 bases, with 9 bases sitting between them. Germline V CDR1 and CDR2: SGHTA, FQGTGA. Measured with immunoSEQ multiplex PCR; TCRdb has only the in-frame clones, and not every one. Of 150,000 to 200,000 clones in the sample, approximately 92% were seen once. This TCR came from a man aged 50 to 59 with acute or convalescent COVID-19. The chain uses TRBV7-3 and TRBJ1-2; the D is unclear. Source material: peripheral blood. The CDR3 sequence: CASSLTPGPYGYTF. The CDR3 bases are TGTGCCAGCAGCTTAACGCCAGGCCCCTATGGCTACACCTTC.